This TCR beta chain came from a study of blood T cell repertoires in COVID-19. Study as a whole: In each case, the material was cDNA or gDNA derived from T cells, B-cell-depleted T cells, or PBMCs.

Sequencing was performed with immunoSEQ multiplex PCR; in TCRdb, only in-frame clones are kept and a portion is missing. In the table there are more than 100,000 clones, roughly 90% of which are singletons. Germline CDR1 is WNHNN and CDR2 is SYGVQD (reference sequence). The junction had 10 bases not matched to a gene; V was cut back by 10 bases and J by 16 bases. This CDR3 comprises 10 residues. Sequencing was done on a sample of peripheral blood. The V and J genes are TRBV10-1 and TRBJ2-1; TRBD1 agrees at 7 bases. The source is an older woman with acute or convalescent COVID-19. CDR3 amino acids: CATNPGQTFF. The CDR3 DNA follows: TGCGCCACCAACCCGGGACAGACTTTCTTC.